This record looks at one T cell receptor (beta chain) sequence and its context. Its antigen is as yet unknown. It was 100,000 or so TCR templates that were assayed per sample. Clones were read by immunoSEQ multiplex PCR, and TCRdb kept only the in-frame ones, dropping some. Of 70,000 to 90,000 clones listed, 90% to 95% are singletons. This specimen belongs to a study of siplizumab effects on memory and regulatory T cells. Study-level points and caveats: Proliferating siplizumab-cultured Tregs lacked confirmed suppressive function. Naive T cells looked more diverse than memory cells and looked like major alloresponse contributors. A small minority of alloreactive clones were mapped to unstimulated subsets.

Germline loops: CDR1 MNHEY, CDR2 SMNVEV (reference sequence). Trimming stripped 1 base from V and 11 bases from J, with 17 bases between. This CDR3 has 14 amino acids. This sequence originates from a human donor in good health. The chain employs TRBV27 and TRBJ1-1; D unclear. The sample was CD8+ T cells sorted from blood. CDR3 loop: CASSLFGSVIDAFF. The CDR3 DNA is TGTGCCAGCAGTTTATTCGGCTCAGTCATTGATGCTTTCTTT.